This TCR beta chain emerged from a study of cytomegalovirus exposure and HLA in healthy donors. V lost 6 bases, J lost 5 bases, and 7 bases stayed unmatched. The CDR3 consists of 13 residues. Germline V gene sequence: CDR1 SQVTM, CDR2 ANQGSEA. Researchers ran the PCR with 60 Vbeta and 13 Jbeta primers. Sequencing used immunoSEQ multiplex PCR; TCRdb keeps in-frame clones, though not all of them. Altogether 100,000 to 150,000 clones are present, approximately 80% being singletons, with the ten largest covering roughly 3.5%. The sequenced sample consisted of PBMCs. The sequence derives from a man aged 40-50 years in good health and CMV-seronegative. The V and J genes are TRBV29-1 and TRBJ2-7; 10 bases agree with TRBD1. As DNA, the CDR3 is TGCAGCGTACGACAGGGGGCCTCAGACGAGCAGTACTTC. It specifies CSVRQGASDEQYF.